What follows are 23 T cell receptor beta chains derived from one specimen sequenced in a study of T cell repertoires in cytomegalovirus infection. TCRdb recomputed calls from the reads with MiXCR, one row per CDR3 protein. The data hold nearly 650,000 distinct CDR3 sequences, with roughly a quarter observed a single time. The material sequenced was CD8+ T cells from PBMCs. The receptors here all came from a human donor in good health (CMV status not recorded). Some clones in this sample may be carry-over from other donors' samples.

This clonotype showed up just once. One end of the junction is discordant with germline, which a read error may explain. The CDR3 DNA follows: TGTGCCAGCAGTTCGGGACGCAACATTGAAGCTTTCTTT. The encoded protein is CASSSGRNIEAFF. The V and J genes are TRBV6-6 and TRBJ1-1, with a possible D match to TRBD1 (5 bases). The germline V gene encodes CDR1 MNHNY and CDR2 SVGAGI (reference sequence). The CDR3 runs 13 residues.

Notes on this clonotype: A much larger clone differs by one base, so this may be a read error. The CDR3 loop reads CASSNVSYEQYV. For the CDR3, the DNA is TGTGCCAGCAGCAACGTCTCCTACGAGCAGTACGTC. This chain joins TRBV7-8 and TRBJ2-7; D is unclear. V dropped 5 bases and J dropped 0 bases, with 5 bases sitting between them. The CDR3 consists of 12 residues. The germline V gene has CDR1 SGHVS and CDR2 FQNEAQ.

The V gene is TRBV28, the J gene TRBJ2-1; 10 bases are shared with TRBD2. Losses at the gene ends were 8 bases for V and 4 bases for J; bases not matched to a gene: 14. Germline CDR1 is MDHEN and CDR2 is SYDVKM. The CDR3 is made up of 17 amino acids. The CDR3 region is CASSLRSGGAEYNEQFF. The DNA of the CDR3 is TGTGCCAGCTCCCTTAGAAGCGGGGGGGCCGAGTACAATGAGCAGTTCTTC.

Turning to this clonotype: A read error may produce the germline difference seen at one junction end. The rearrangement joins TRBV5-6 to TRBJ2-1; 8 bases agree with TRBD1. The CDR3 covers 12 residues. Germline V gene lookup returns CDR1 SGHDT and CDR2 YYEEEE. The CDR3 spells CAGSLSATGAIF. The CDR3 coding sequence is TGTGCCGGCAGCTTGTCGGCGACAGGGGCGATCTTC.

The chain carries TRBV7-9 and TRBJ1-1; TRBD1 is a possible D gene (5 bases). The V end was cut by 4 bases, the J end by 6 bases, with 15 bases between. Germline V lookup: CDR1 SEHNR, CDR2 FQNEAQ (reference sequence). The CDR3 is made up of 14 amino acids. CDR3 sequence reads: CASSSQPGTAEAFF. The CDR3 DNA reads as TGTGCCAGCAGCTCCCAGCCGGGGACTGCTGAAGCTTTCTTT.

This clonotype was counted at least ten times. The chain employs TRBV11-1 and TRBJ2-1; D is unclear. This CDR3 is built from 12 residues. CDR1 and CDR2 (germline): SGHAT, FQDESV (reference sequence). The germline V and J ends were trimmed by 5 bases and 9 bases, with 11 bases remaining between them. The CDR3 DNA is TGTGCCAGCAGCACCAATGTTCCTGAGCAGTTCTTC. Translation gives CASSTNVPEQFF. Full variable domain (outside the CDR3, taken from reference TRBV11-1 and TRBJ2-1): EAEVAQSPRYKITEKSQAVAFWCDPISGHATLYWYRQILGQGPELLVQFQDESVVDDSQLPKDRFSAERLKGVDSTLKIQPAELGDSAMYLCASSTNVPEQFFGPGTRLTVL.

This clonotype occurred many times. This CDR3 reads CASSDLLESQETQYF. CDR3 in DNA: TGTGCCAGCAGCGACCTTCTCGAGAGTCAAGAGACCCAGTACTTC. The chain employs TRBV7-9 and TRBJ2-5; no definite D call. The CDR3 length is 15 residues. The V gene lost 5 bases and the J gene lost 2 bases, with 15 bases spanning the gap. Germline V CDR1 and CDR2: SEHNR, FQNEAQ (reference sequence). The full variable domain, with the rest looked up from reference TRBV7-9 and TRBJ2-5, is DTGVSQNPRHKITKRGQNVTFRCDPISEHNRLYWYRQTLGQGPEFLTYFQNEAQLEKSRLLSDRFSAERPKGSFSTLEIQRTEQGDSAMYLCASSDLLESQETQYFGPGTRLLVL.

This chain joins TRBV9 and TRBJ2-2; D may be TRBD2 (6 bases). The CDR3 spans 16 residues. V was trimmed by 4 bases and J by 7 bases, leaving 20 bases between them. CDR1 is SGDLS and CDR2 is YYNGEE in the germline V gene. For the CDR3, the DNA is TGTGCCAGCAGCCCCCTCCGGGACCGGCGGGACGGGGAGCTGTTTTTT. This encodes CASSPLRDRRDGELFF.

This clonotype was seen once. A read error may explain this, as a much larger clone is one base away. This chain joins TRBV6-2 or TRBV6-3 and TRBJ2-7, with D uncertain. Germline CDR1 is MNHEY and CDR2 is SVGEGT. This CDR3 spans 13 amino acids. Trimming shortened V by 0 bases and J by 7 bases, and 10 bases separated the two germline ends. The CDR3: CASSYSLCGEQYV. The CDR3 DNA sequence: TGTGCCAGCAGTTACTCTCTGTGTGGAGAGCAGTACGTC.

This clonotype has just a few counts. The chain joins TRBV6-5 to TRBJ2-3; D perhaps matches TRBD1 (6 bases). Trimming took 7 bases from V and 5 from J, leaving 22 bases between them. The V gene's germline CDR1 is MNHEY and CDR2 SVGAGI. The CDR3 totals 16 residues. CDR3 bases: TGTGCCAGCAAGGGGCTATACAGGGCCCCACGAGATACGCAGTATTTT. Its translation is CASKGLYRAPRDTQYF.

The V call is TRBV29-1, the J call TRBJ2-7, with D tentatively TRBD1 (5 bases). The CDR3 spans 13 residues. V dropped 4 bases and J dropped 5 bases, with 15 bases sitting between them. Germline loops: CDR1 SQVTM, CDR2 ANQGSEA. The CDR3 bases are TGCAGCGTTGTAGAAGGGGTTGTTAACGAGCAGTACTTC. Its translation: CSVVEGVVNEQYF.

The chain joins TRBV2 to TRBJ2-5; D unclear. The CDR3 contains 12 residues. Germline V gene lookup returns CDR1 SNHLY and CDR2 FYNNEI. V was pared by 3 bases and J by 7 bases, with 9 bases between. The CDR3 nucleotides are TGTGCCAGCAGTGAGGTTTGGGGGACCCAGTACTTC. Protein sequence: CASSEVWGTQYF. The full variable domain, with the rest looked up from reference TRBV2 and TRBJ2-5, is EPEVTQTPSHQVTQMGQEVILRCVPISNHLYFYWYRQILGQKVEFLVSFYNNEISEKSEIFDDQFSVERPDGSNFTLKIRSTKLEDSAMYFCASSEVWGTQYFGPGTRLLVL.

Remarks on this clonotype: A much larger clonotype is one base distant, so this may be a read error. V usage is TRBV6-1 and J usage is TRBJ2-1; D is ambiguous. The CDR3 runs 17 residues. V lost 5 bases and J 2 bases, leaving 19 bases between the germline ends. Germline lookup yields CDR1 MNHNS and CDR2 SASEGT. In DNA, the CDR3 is TGTGCCAGCAGTTACGTGGACGCCCAAGGCACCTACAATGAGCAGTTCTTC. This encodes CASSYVDAQGTYNEQFF.

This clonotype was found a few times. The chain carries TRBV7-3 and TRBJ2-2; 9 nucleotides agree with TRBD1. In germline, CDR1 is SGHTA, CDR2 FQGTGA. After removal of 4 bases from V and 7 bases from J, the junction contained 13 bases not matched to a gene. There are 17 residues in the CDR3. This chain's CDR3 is CASSSPAGTGWDGELFF. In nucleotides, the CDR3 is TGTGCCAGCAGCTCCCCTGCCGGGACAGGGTGGGACGGGGAGCTGTTTTTT.

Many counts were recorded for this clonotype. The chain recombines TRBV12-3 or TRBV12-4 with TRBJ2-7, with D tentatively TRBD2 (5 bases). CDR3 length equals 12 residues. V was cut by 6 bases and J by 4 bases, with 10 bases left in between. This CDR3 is CASSTLEYEQYF. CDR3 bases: TGTGCCAGCAGCACACTAGAGTACGAGCAGTACTTC.

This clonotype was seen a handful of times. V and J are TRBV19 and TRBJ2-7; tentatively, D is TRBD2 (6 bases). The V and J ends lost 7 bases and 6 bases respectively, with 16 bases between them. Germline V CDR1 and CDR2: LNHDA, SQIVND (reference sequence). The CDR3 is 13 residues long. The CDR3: CASNGGANGEQYF. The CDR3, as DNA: TGTGCCAGTAATGGAGGGGCCAACGGCGAGCAGTACTTC.

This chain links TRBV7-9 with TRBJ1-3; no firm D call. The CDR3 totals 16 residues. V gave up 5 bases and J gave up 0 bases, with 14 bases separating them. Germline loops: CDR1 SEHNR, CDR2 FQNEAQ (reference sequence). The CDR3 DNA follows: TGTGCCAGCAGCCCGGCTTCGGGAAGCTCTGGAAACACCATATATTTT. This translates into CASSPASGSSGNTIYF. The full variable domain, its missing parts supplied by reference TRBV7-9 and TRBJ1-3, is DTGVSQNPRHKITKRGQNVTFRCDPISEHNRLYWYRQTLGQGPEFLTYFQNEAQLEKSRLLSDRFSAERPKGSFSTLEIQRTEQGDSAMYLCASSPASGSSGNTIYFGEGSWLTVV.

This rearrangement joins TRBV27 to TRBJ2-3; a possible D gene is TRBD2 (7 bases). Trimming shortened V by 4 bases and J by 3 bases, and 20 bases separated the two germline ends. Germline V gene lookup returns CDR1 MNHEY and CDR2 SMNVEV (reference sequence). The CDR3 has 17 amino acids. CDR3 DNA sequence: TGTGCCAGCAGTTCCCTGGGGGGGGGCGGGGGTACAGATACGCAGTATTTT. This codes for CASSSLGGGGGTDTQYF.

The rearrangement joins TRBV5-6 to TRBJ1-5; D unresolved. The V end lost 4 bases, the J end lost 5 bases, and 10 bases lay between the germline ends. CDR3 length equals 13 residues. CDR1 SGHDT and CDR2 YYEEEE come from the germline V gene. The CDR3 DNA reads TGTGCCAGCAGCCCCTCGCCAGATCAGCCCCAGCATTTT. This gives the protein CASSPSPDQPQHF.

CDR3 sequence reads: CASSWSGGEQYV. CDR3 DNA: TGTGCCAGCAGCTGGTCGGGGGGCGAGCAGTACGTC. This sequence joins TRBV7-2 and TRBJ2-7; 7 bases match TRBD2. This CDR3 spans 12 amino acids. The germline gives CDR1 SGHTA, CDR2 FQGNSA. With 4 bases clipped from V and 6 bases from J, the junction kept 3 bases outside the gene matches.

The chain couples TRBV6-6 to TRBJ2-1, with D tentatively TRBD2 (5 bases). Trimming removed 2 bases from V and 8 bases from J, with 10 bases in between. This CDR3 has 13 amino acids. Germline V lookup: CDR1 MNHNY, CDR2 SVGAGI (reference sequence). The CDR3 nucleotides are TGTGCCAGCAGTTACCCGGACGGGGATGAGCAGTTCTTC. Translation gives CASSYPDGDEQFF.

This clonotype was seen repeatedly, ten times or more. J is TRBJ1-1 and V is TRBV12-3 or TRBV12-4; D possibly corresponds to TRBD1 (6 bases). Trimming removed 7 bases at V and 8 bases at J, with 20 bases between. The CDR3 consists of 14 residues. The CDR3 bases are TGTGCCAGCACCCCCCCAGGGGTGAAGCAAGAAGCTTTCTTT. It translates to CASTPPGVKQEAFF.

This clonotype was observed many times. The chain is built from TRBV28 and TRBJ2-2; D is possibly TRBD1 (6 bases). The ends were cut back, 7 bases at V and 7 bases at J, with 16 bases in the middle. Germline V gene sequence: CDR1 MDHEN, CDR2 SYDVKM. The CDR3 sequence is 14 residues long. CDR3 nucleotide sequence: TGTGCCAGCAAATTGGCAGGGGTCGGCGGGGAGCTGTTTTTT. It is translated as CASKLAGVGGELFF.